This T cell receptor beta chain was captured by sequencing in a study of T cell repertoires in cytomegalovirus infection (dated by TCRdb to about 2019). About the study as a whole: The peptide stimulations were aimed at well-studied HLA-B-restricted epitopes as well as recently identified HLA-C-restricted CMV epitopes, whose presentation resists viral immunomodulation. The HLA type of each donor mattered for the analysis, because public TCR beta signatures pointed to carriage of CMV infection along with the matching HLA type.

Paper-wide results and their limitations: Carriers of CMV infection plus the relevant HLA type were discriminated by the cumulative frequency of public TCR beta family members in the study cohort and in an independent roughly 370-donor cohort. The ex vivo response was dominated by HLA-C-restricted CMV-specific TCR beta clonotypes, which also provided the single most frequent clonotype in two of eight donors.

CDR1 and CDR2 are drawn from the germline V gene: ENHRY, SYGVKD. Trimming takes 8 bases from V and 1 base from J, and the germline ends sit 8 bases apart. The CDR3 contains 12 residues, cysteine and phenylalanine counted. Of all the DNA, just the CDR3 is kept, 36 bases in frame from base 1. Sequencer: Illumina HiSeq 1500. Starting from the raw public reads, TCRdb applied fastp trimming at Q25, assembled clones with MiXCR and retained in-frame beta chains. Each CDR3 protein appears once, grouped with its most common genes and DNA. The sample table shows roughly 920,000 distinct CDR3 sequences, and around a third are seen once. Of the sample, over 12% is held by the ten largest clones. Reading the label with the study, this specimen's treatment or condition is: in vitro stimulation with specific CMV peptide epitopes to enrich CMV-specific T cells. For this clonotype: Its antigen target is currently unknown. No much larger clonotype is one base removed from it; base qualities were not supplied.

Material: cultured CD8+ T cells from PBMCs, obtained from culture after CMV antigen stimulation. The chain is made from TRBV10-3 and TRBJ2-5; the D gene is not confidently resolved. The TCR sequence derives from a human donor in good health (CMV status not recorded). Some clones in this sample may be carry-over from other donors' samples. Here the CDR3 is given as CAISEAQETQYF. The sequenced DNA: TGTGCCATCTCAGAGGCCCAAGAGACCCAGTACTTC.